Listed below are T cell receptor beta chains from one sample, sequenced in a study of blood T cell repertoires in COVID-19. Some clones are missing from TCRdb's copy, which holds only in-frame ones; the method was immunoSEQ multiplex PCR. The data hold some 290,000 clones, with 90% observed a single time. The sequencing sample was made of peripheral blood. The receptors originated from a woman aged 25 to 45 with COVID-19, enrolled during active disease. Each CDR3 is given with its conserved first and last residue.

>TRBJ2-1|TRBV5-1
CASSSAGLAGGNEQFF
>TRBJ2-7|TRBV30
CACPRGRDRVDEQYF
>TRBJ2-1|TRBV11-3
CASSLGQGEIIHEQFF
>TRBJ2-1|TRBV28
CASSLPGQGSGHSYNEQFF
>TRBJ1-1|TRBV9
CASSRGQGLEAFF
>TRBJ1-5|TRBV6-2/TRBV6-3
CASSYRLGTGVPGLNQPQHF
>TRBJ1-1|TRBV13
CASSPTGQTEAFF
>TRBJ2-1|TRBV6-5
CASSSRPATLGNEQFF
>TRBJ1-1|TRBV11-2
CASSARQESSENSTEAFF
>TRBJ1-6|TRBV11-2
CASSRTASSYNSPLHF
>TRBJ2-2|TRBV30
CAWSGGTSGSSNTGELFF
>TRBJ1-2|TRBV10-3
CAISESYRVYGYTF
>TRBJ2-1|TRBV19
CASSISTSGYNEQFF
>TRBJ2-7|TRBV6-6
CASSYQAYEQYF
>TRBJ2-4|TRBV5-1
CASSLGTSGGAKNIQYF
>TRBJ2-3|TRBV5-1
CASSLLAGGQTDTQYF
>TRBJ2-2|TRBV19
CASTPYQDRGLYTGELFF
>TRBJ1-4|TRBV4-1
CASSQVTPGQAYNEKLFF